The 30 T cell receptor beta chains reported below all come from one sample, sequenced in a study of sequential checkpoint blockade in melanoma. Treatment meaning: randomized to nivolumab then ipilimumab (arm A) or the reverse (arm B). Here immunoSEQ multiplex PCR was the method, and the copy in TCRdb shows in-frame clones only, minus some. This table holds about 10,000 clones, roughly 72% found once. The input for sequencing was CD8+ T cells sorted from blood (inferred from file names), taken from a patient given nivolumab and ipilimumab in sequence. These receptors all stem from a human donor with melanoma.

The chain joins TRBV19 to TRBJ1-5; 10 bases are a match to TRBD1. This CDR3 is built from 15 residues. CDR1 LNHDA and CDR2 SQIVND come from the germline V gene (reference sequence). J lost 6 bases, V lost 3 bases, and 5 bases had no gene match. CDR3 loop: CASSISTGGSQPQHF. CDR3 coding DNA: TGTGCCAGTAGTATTTCGACAGGGGGCTCTCAGCCCCAGCATTTT.

In the case of this clone: An end of the junction does not agree with germline; a read error may underlie this. The gene calls are TRBV7-2 and TRBJ2-7; TRBD2 aligns across 9 bases. Germline CDR1 is SGHTA and CDR2 is FQGNSA. The CDR3 sequence is 14 residues long. CDR3 bases: TGTGCCAGCAGCCTAGCGGGGCCCTCCTACGAGCAGTACTTC. This sequence encodes CASSLAGPSYEQYF.

The chain links TRBV7-6 to TRBJ1-3, with a tentative D call TRBD1 (5 bases). In germline, CDR1 is SGHVS, CDR2 FNYEAQ. V lost 5 bases and J 0 bases, leaving 14 bases between the germline ends. CDR3 length: 16 residues. CDR3 sequence reads: CASSPRQRSSGNTIYF. As DNA, the CDR3 is TGTGCCAGCAGCCCCCGACAGCGATCCTCTGGAAACACCATATATTTT.

The V and J genes are TRBV9 and TRBJ1-1, with D unclear. Trimming shortened V by 3 bases and J by 3 bases, and 9 bases separated the two germline ends. The germline V gene has CDR1 SGDLS and CDR2 YYNGEE. This CDR3 spans 13 amino acids. The CDR3 loop reads CASSEEDYTEAFF. CDR3 in DNA: TGTGCCAGCAGCGAGGAGGACTACACTGAAGCTTTCTTT.

The chain joins TRBV19 to TRBJ1-2; D uncertain. This CDR3 has 13 residues. Germline loops: CDR1 LNHDA, CDR2 SQIVND (reference sequence). V was pared by 4 bases and J by 3 bases, with 9 bases between. The CDR3 here is CASSTGVYYGYTF. The CDR3 nucleotides read TGTGCCAGTAGTACCGGGGTTTACTATGGCTACACCTTC. Full variable domain (outside the CDR3, taken from reference TRBV19 and TRBJ1-2): DGGITQSPKYLFRKEGQNVTLSCEQNLNHDAMYWYRQDPGQGLRLIYYSQIVNDFQKGDIAEGYSVSREKKESFPLTVTSAQKNPTAFYLCASSTGVYYGYTFGSGTRLTVV.

The gene calls are TRBV11-2 and TRBJ2-7; 15 bases line up with TRBD2. V was clipped by 2 bases and J by 2 bases; unmatched bases: 1. Looked up from germline, CDR1 is SGHAT and CDR2 is FQNNGV. The CDR3 contains 16 residues. In nucleotides, the CDR3 is TGTGCCAGCAGCTTATGGACTAGCGGGGGGGCCTACGAGCAGTACTTC. Translation gives CASSLWTSGGAYEQYF.

V usage is TRBV9 and J usage is TRBJ2-7, with 9 bases identical to TRBD2. With V trimmed by 3 bases and J by 7 bases, 8 bases remained unmatched. From germline, CDR1 is SGDLS and CDR2 YYNGEE. The CDR3 spans 14 residues. The CDR3 reads CASSGPAGGQEQYF. Written as DNA, the CDR3 is TGTGCCAGCAGCGGTCCGGCGGGGGGGCAGGAGCAGTACTTC.

V usage is TRBV7-9 and J usage is TRBJ2-7; 9 positions match TRBD2. The trim removed 3 bases at V and 3 bases at J, leaving 9 bases unmatched. This CDR3 comprises 16 residues. Germline lookup yields CDR1 SEHNR and CDR2 FQNEAQ (reference sequence). DNA of the CDR3: TGTGCCAGCAGCTTGACGGAGACTAGCGGATACTACGAGCAGTACTTC. This gives the protein CASSLTETSGYYEQYF.

J is TRBJ2-7 and V is TRBV27; 7 nucleotides match TRBD1. This CDR3 contains 13 residues. The V segment lost 5 bases and the J segment 6 bases; nucleotides outside the gene matches: 7. Germline V gene data show CDR1 as MNHEY and CDR2 as SMNVEV (reference sequence). CDR3 residues: CASSRPGQSEQYF. The CDR3 DNA follows: TGTGCCAGCAGTCGACCGGGACAGAGCGAGCAGTACTTC.

The CDR3 sequence: CAWSDWERSPLHF. CDR3 coding DNA: TGTGCCTGGAGTGACTGGGAGAGGTCACCCCTCCACTTT. The chain uses TRBV30 and TRBJ1-6; D gene unclear. V shed 1 base and J shed 10 bases, with 11 bases lying between them. The CDR3 is 13 residues long. Germline CDR1 is GTSNPN and CDR2 is SVGIG (reference sequence).

The chain employs TRBV7-9 and TRBJ2-5; 11 bases align to TRBD2. TRBJ2-7 matches the DNA end more closely, so the J call is doubtful. CDR1 SEHNR and CDR2 FQNEAQ come from the germline V gene (reference sequence). The CDR3 consists of 16 residues. CDR3 in amino acids: CASSLVGLAVTYEQYF. Written as DNA, the CDR3 is TGTGCCAGCAGCTTAGTGGGACTAGCGGTAACCTACGAGCAGTACTTC.

The V gene is TRBV9, the J gene TRBJ1-6; D call uncertain. Germline V gene data show CDR1 as SGDLS and CDR2 as YYNGEE. V was cut by 2 bases and J by 6 bases, with 6 bases left in between. The CDR3 has 13 residues. DNA of the CDR3: TGTGCCAGCAGCGTTGAGGGTAATTCACCCCTCCACTTT. Protein: CASSVEGNSPLHF.

The V call is TRBV28, the J call TRBJ1-2; no firm D call. The CDR3 is 16 residues long. V shed 2 bases and J shed 7 bases, with 20 bases lying between them. Germline V lookup: CDR1 MDHEN, CDR2 SYDVKM. DNA for the CDR3: TGTGCCAGCAGTTTAATTAATTGGCCATTCTCTGGTGGCTACACCTTC. Translation gives CASSLINWPFSGGYTF.

CDR3 sequence reads: CASSYDQGSAGELFF. As DNA, the CDR3 is TGTGCCAGCAGTTACGATCAGGGAAGCGCCGGGGAGCTGTTTTTT. The rearrangement joins TRBV6-5 to TRBJ2-2; TRBD1 is a possible D gene (5 bases). The CDR3 loop spans 15 amino acids. From germline, CDR1 is MNHEY and CDR2 SVGAGI. The V gene lost 2 bases and the J gene lost 6 bases, with 13 bases spanning the gap.

The chain links TRBV9 to TRBJ2-2, with TRBD1 as a possible D gene (6 bases). Trimming removed 3 bases from V and 2 bases from J, with 11 bases in between. Germline CDR1 reads SGDLS; CDR2 reads YYNGEE. The CDR3 has 15 residues. Here the CDR3 DNA reads TGTGCCAGCAGCGCGCCGGGACATAACACCGGGGAGCTGTTTTTT. It codes for CASSAPGHNTGELFF.

This CDR3 is CASTQGAGSYEQYF. In DNA form, the CDR3 reads TGTGCCAGCACCCAGGGGGCAGGTTCCTACGAGCAGTACTTC. This chain connects TRBV9 to TRBJ2-5; TRBD1 matches 8 bases. The closer fit of TRBJ2-7 to the DNA end suggests the J call may be wrong. The germline V gene encodes CDR1 SGDLS and CDR2 YYNGEE. This CDR3 is 14 amino acids long.

The chain couples TRBV29-1 to TRBJ2-7, with TRBD2 matching 8 bases. The J segment lost 1 base and the V segment lost 6 bases, leaving 8 bases of the junction unmatched. Germline CDR1 SQVTM, CDR2 ANQGSEA. The CDR3 contains 14 residues. The CDR3 spells CSVQPGGASYEQYF. Written as DNA, the CDR3 is TGCAGCGTCCAACCGGGGGGGGCTTCCTACGAGCAGTACTTC.

There are a few counts of this clone. This likely traces to a read error, being one base from a far larger clone. The CDR3 loop reads CASSTPSGQYNEQFF. In nucleotides, the CDR3 is TGTGCCAGTAGTACACCCTCCGGACAGTACAATGAGCAGTTCTTC. The chain uses TRBV19 and TRBJ2-1, with TRBD1 as a possible D gene (6 bases). There are 15 residues in the CDR3. Deletions cut 4 bases from V and 4 bases from J, with 14 bases between. Germline CDR1 reads LNHDA; CDR2 reads SQIVND (reference sequence).

The V and J genes are TRBV4-2 and TRBJ2-7; D gene ambiguous. Deletions cut 0 bases from V and 3 bases from J, with 15 bases between. This CDR3 region has 16 residues. The germline CDR1 and CDR2 sequences are LGHNA and YNFKEQ. The CDR3 DNA reads TGTGCCAGCAGCCAAGATCTCGGGTTCTTGCGCTACGAGCAGTACTTC. The encoded protein is CASSQDLGFLRYEQYF.

The chain joins TRBV9 to TRBJ2-2; a weak D match, TRBD1 (6 bases). The germline V and J ends were trimmed by 4 bases and 0 bases, with 10 bases remaining between them. Germline CDR1 is SGDLS and CDR2 is YYNGEE. CDR3 size: 15 residues. The CDR3 region has the DNA TGTGCCAGCAGCCTCCGGACAGCGAACACCGGGGAGCTGTTTTTT. Translated: CASSLRTANTGELFF.

This clone came up a few times. The chain employs TRBV4-3 and TRBJ1-5; no reliable D call. Trimming cost V 1 base and J 1 base, with 8 bases left between them. The CDR3 has 15 residues. The germline gives CDR1 LGHNA, CDR2 YSLEER. CDR3 protein: CASSQGQASNQPQHF. DNA for the CDR3: TGCGCCAGCAGCCAAGGTCAGGCGAGCAATCAGCCCCAGCATTTT.

The rearrangement links TRBV4-1 to TRBJ1-1; D is ambiguous. CDR1 is MGHRA and CDR2 is YSYEKL in the germline V gene. The CDR3 loop spans 18 amino acids. Trimming pared 2 bases from V and 3 bases from J, leaving 22 bases between. CDR3 sequence: CASSQRNYSRKSDTEAFF. CDR3 DNA sequence: TGCGCCAGCAGCCAAAGGAATTATTCGAGGAAATCCGACACTGAAGCTTTCTTT.

The chain combines TRBV30 with TRBJ2-1; a possible D gene is TRBD2 (7 bases). This CDR3 is built from 15 residues. Per the germline V gene, CDR1 is GTSNPN and CDR2 is SVGIG (reference sequence). V lost 2 bases and J lost 7, with 18 bases in between. CDR3: CAWSWGGAGGNEQFF. The DNA for the CDR3 is TGTGCCTGGAGTTGGGGGGGCGCTGGGGGGAATGAGCAGTTCTTC. Filled out from reference TRBV30 and TRBJ2-1, the complete variable domain reads SQTIHQWPATLVQPVGSPLSLECTVEGTSNPNLYWYRQAAGRGLQLLFYSVGIGQISSEVPQNLSASRPQDRQFILSSKKLLLSDSGFYLCAWSWGGAGGNEQFFGPGTRLTVL.

This clone came up a few times. The chain carries TRBV6-1 and TRBJ1-2; 8 nucleotides line up with TRBD1. CDR3 size: 14 residues. Trimming took 6 bases from V and 4 from J; bases not matched to a gene: 7. From germline, CDR1 is MNHNS and CDR2 SASEGT. The CDR3 spells CASRAGGSGYGYTF. The CDR3 coding sequence is TGTGCCAGCAGAGCAGGGGGCAGTGGCTATGGCTACACCTTC.

The chain uses TRBV5-1 and TRBJ1-1, with D maybe TRBD1 (6 bases). The V gene lost 4 bases and the J gene lost 0 bases, with 19 bases spanning the gap. From germline, CDR1 is SGHRS and CDR2 YFSETQ. The CDR3 runs 17 residues. CDR3 nucleotides: TGCGCCAGCAGCCCCAGTACCGAACAGGGCGTGAACACTGAAGCTTTCTTT. This sequence encodes CASSPSTEQGVNTEAFF.

The J gene is TRBJ1-1, the V gene TRBV6-5; D is unclear. CDR3 length equals 15 residues. Per germline, CDR1 MNHEY and CDR2 SVGAGI. The V end lost 2 bases, the J end lost 1 base, and 11 bases lay between the germline ends. Written as DNA, the CDR3 is TGTGCCAGCAGTTACGCCGGACTTCCGAACACTGAAGCTTTCTTT. Translating gives CASSYAGLPNTEAFF.

The genes are TRBV6-6 and TRBJ1-5; 7 nucleotides agree with TRBD1. The CDR3 totals 16 residues. Germline V lookup: CDR1 MNHNY, CDR2 SVGAGI (reference sequence). Losses at the gene ends were 6 bases for V and 3 bases for J; bases not matched to a gene: 11. DNA for the CDR3: TGTGCCAGCAGCACTACCGGGACAGATTTCAATCAGCCCCAGCATTTT. Translated, it gives CASSTTGTDFNQPQHF.

This clone has a single count. The V and J genes are TRBV4-1 and TRBJ2-3; TRBD2 matches 10 bases. Germline-derived CDR1 and CDR2 are MGHRA and YSYEKL. The CDR3 has 16 residues. After removal of 3 bases from V and 4 bases from J, the junction contained 7 bases not matched to a gene. The CDR3 loop is CASSHDIAGGPDTQYF. The CDR3 DNA sequence: TGCGCCAGCAGCCATGACATAGCGGGGGGCCCAGATACGCAGTATTTT.

The chain links TRBV28 to TRBJ1-2; 8 bases are shared with TRBD1. Germline values: CDR1 MDHEN, CDR2 SYDVKM. The CDR3 contains 13 residues. Written as DNA, the CDR3 is TGTGTAGTATACAACAGGGGGAATCGGGGCTACACCTTC. This translates into CVVYNRGNRGYTF.

V and J are TRBV7-9 and TRBJ1-1; D gene ambiguous. In germline, CDR1 is SEHNR, CDR2 FQNEAQ (reference sequence). This CDR3 spans 12 amino acids. The V and J ends lost 5 bases and 6 bases respectively, with 10 bases between them. This chain's CDR3 is CASSIRSPEAFF. The CDR3 region has the DNA TGTGCCAGCAGCATCAGATCACCTGAAGCTTTCTTT.